The 30 T cell receptor beta chains presented below share a single source sample, sequenced in a study of OX40 agonist ivuxolimab in advanced cancers. Library construction relied on the immunoSEQ multiplex PCR assay. As stored in TCRdb, this immuneACCESS dataset retains in-frame rearrangements with V and J assigned. A fraction of the clones does not appear; measured against another copy, unresolved V genes explain less than half of the discrepancy, and the remainder lacks a known reason. The table for this sample lists tens of thousands of clones; around nine tenths of them were counted only once. The ten largest clones add up to over 0.25% of the sample. Source: CD4+ or CD8+ T cells sorted from blood, taken in a trial of the OX40 agonist ivuxolimab. The receptors derive from an adult with an advanced solid tumor such as melanoma, head and neck, liver or kidney cancer.

The rearrangement links TRBV2 to TRBJ2-5, with 8 bases lining up with TRBD1. V dropped 7 bases and J dropped 2; count of bases not matched to a gene: 6. CDR3 length equals 14 residues. Germline values: CDR1 SNHLY, CDR2 FYNNEI. CDR3 region: CASNPRTGQETQYF. The CDR3 nucleotides read TGTGCCAGCAACCCCCGGACAGGGCAAGAGACCCAGTACTTC.

The chain combines TRBV5-5 with TRBJ2-3; the D is unclear. CDR1 and CDR2 from the germline V gene are SGHKS and YYEKEE (reference sequence). This CDR3 comprises 14 residues. The V end lost 0 bases, the J end lost 0 bases, and 5 bases lay between the germline ends. This CDR3 is CASSLDTSTDTQYF. The CDR3 coding sequence is TGTGCCAGCAGCTTGGATACTAGCACAGATACGCAGTATTTT. Supplemented by reference TRBV5-5 and TRBJ2-3, the full variable domain reads DAGVTQSPTHLIKTRGQQVTLRCSPISGHKSVSWYQQVLGQGPQFIFQYYEKEERGRGNFPDRFSARQFPNYSSELNVNALLLGDSALYLCASSLDTSTDTQYFGPGTRLTVL.

This chain joins TRBV6-4 and TRBJ2-1; 7 bases are shared with TRBD2. CDR3 length equals 15 residues. V lost 5 bases to trimming and J lost 1 base; unmatched junction nucleotides: 5. Germline V gene sequence: CDR1 MRHNA, CDR2 SNTAGT. This CDR3 reads CASSISGASYNEQFF. CDR3 coding DNA: TGTGCCAGCAGTATAAGCGGGGCTTCCTACAATGAGCAGTTCTTC.

This clone was observed once. The chain carries TRBV12-5 and TRBJ2-7; D gene unclear. The CDR3 is 15 amino acids. V was pared by 3 bases and J by 6 bases, with 18 bases between. Germline CDR1 and CDR2: LGHNT and FRNRAP. This CDR3 reads CASGFLPSVLFEQYV. The CDR3, as DNA: TGTGCTAGTGGTTTTCTTCCTTCCGTCCTCTTCGAGCAGTACGTC.

The chain combines TRBV7-9 with TRBJ2-5, with D maybe TRBD2 (5 bases). With the DNA end fitting TRBJ2-7 better, the J assignment may be wrong. The germline V gene encodes CDR1 SEHNR and CDR2 FQNEAQ (reference sequence). CDR3 length equals 11 residues. The CDR3 DNA follows: TGTGCCAGCAGCCGGGAACGCGAGCAGTACTTC. Its translation is CASSREREQYF.

The chain combines TRBV28 with TRBJ1-2, with a weak D call TRBD1 (5 bases). The V end lost 5 bases, the J end lost 2 bases, and 12 bases lay between the germline ends. CDR1 and CDR2 from the germline V gene are MDHEN and SYDVKM. This CDR3 is 14 amino acids long. The CDR3 bases are TGTGCCAGCAGTACAGGAGGTTGGAACTATGGCTACACCTTC. It encodes CASSTGGWNYGYTF.

The chain has TRBV7-9 and TRBJ1-1, with 7 bases identical to TRBD1. Germline V lookup: CDR1 SEHNR, CDR2 FQNEAQ (reference sequence). After removal of 6 bases from V and 4 bases from J, the junction contained 5 bases not matched to a gene. The CDR3 is 13 residues long. The CDR3 loop reads CASSLRQGTEAFF. The DNA for the CDR3 is TGTGCCAGCAGTCTTCGACAGGGCACTGAAGCTTTCTTT.

The V gene is TRBV6-1, the J gene TRBJ2-7, with 11 positions matching TRBD1. The CDR3 has 15 residues. Germline V lookup: CDR1 MNHNS, CDR2 SASEGT. The ends lost 11 bases at V and 3 bases at J; junction bases unmatched: 12. This CDR3 is CASKEDRGRLYEQYF. CDR3 nucleotides: TGTGCCTCTAAAGAGGACAGGGGGCGCCTCTACGAGCAGTACTTC.

The chain carries TRBV30 and TRBJ1-5, with 8 positions matching TRBD1. Germline assignment: CDR1 GTSNPN and CDR2 SVGIG (reference sequence). The CDR3 runs 13 residues. The trim removed 4 bases at V and 2 bases at J, leaving 1 base unmatched. CDR3 region: CAWTGGGNQPQHF. CDR3 sequence (DNA): TGTGCCTGGACAGGGGGCGGCAATCAGCCCCAGCATTTT.

The chain carries TRBV30 and TRBJ2-5, with D unresolved. This CDR3 is built from 11 residues. Trimming pared 2 bases from V and 1 base from J, leaving 2 bases between. The germline gives CDR1 GTSNPN, CDR2 SVGIG (reference sequence). The CDR3 protein is CAWSFQETQYF. In DNA form, the CDR3 reads TGTGCCTGGAGTTTCCAAGAGACCCAGTACTTC.

CDR3: CASSALSRGGNTGELFF. CDR3 in DNA: TGTGCCAGCAGTGCTCTTTCCCGGGGGGGAAACACCGGGGAGCTGTTTTTT. The chain carries TRBV9 and TRBJ2-2, with TRBD2 matching over 8 bases. The J segment lost 2 bases and the V segment lost 5 bases, leaving 11 bases of the junction unmatched. The germline CDR1 and CDR2 sequences are SGDLS and YYNGEE. The CDR3 is 17 amino acids.

The gene calls are TRBV5-1 and TRBJ2-7; D is possibly TRBD1 or TRBD2 (5 bases each). The germline V and J ends were trimmed by 4 bases and 0 bases, with 17 bases remaining between them. The CDR3 sequence is 16 residues long. CDR1 and CDR2 from the germline V gene are SGHRS and YFSETQ. The CDR3 DNA follows: TGCGCCAGCAGCAGGAACCGGGACGGAAGCTCCTACGAGCAGTACGTC. As protein: CASSRNRDGSSYEQYV.

The genes are TRBV10-2 and TRBJ1-3; the D gene is possibly TRBD1 (5 bases). Germline CDR1 is WSHSY and CDR2 is SAAADI. The CDR3 is 13 residues long. The CDR3 here is CGSAGDGGNTIYF. The DNA of the CDR3 is TGCGGATCGGCGGGGGATGGAGGAAACACCATATATTTT.

The chain joins TRBV7-2 to TRBJ1-3; D gene ambiguous. Germline V gene data show CDR1 as SGHTA and CDR2 as FQGNSA. The V end lost 3 bases, the J end lost 0 bases, and 12 bases lay between the germline ends. CDR3 length: 16 residues. The CDR3 coding sequence is TGTGCCAGCAGCTTGGGCAGGCCTCTCTCTGGAAACACCATATATTTT. Protein sequence: CASSLGRPLSGNTIYF.

The V gene is TRBV4-1, the J gene TRBJ2-1, with a possible D match to TRBD2 (6 bases). Trimming pared 4 bases from V and 1 base from J, leaving 26 bases between. Looked up from germline, CDR1 is MGHRA and CDR2 is YSYEKL. The CDR3 has 20 residues. CDR3 DNA sequence: TGCGCCAGCAGCCCGTCTGGTGGGGGATACGGGAGAACGTCCTACAATGAGCAGTTCTTC. Translation gives CASSPSGGGYGRTSYNEQFF.

V usage is TRBV28 and J usage is TRBJ1-5; D not resolved. Trimming took off 1 base at V and 4 bases at J, with 17 bases between the two ends. The CDR3 runs to 17 residues. CDR1 and CDR2 from the germline V gene are MDHEN and SYDVKM. As DNA, the CDR3 is TGTGCCAGCAGTTTATTGATTAGGGAAATTCGGAATCAGCCCCAGCATTTT. Protein: CASSLLIREIRNQPQHF.

This clone occurred a few times. The rearrangement uses TRBV5-6 and TRBJ1-3; D ambiguous. This CDR3 comprises 15 residues. Germline assignment: CDR1 SGHDT and CDR2 YYEEEE. V was clipped by 1 base and J by 4 bases, with 12 bases between them. The CDR3 DNA is TGTGCCAGCAGCTTGCGCTCCGTGGGAGGAAACACCATATATTTT. It codes for CASSLRSVGGNTIYF.

The chain carries TRBV18 and TRBJ2-1; D is uncertain. V lost 3 bases and J lost 12, with 18 bases in between. The CDR3 totals 14 residues. Germline assignment: CDR1 KGHSH and CDR2 LQKENI. As DNA, the CDR3 is TGTGCCAGCTCACCCCCCGGGCCTAGTATCGGGCAGTTCTTC. Protein: CASSPPGPSIGQFF.

The V call is TRBV27, the J call TRBJ2-6; unclear D gene. The CDR3 has 13 residues. Trimming took 6 bases from V and 0 from J, leaving 3 bases between them. Germline-derived CDR1 and CDR2 are MNHEY and SMNVEV (reference sequence). The CDR3 region has the DNA TGTGCCAGCAGATTCTCTGGGGCCAACGTCCTGACTTTC. This gives the protein CASRFSGANVLTF.

The chain combines TRBV18 with TRBJ1-2; D possibly corresponds to TRBD1 (5 bases). V shed 3 bases and J shed 4 bases, with 21 bases lying between them. The CDR3 is made up of 17 amino acids. Germline V gene sequence: CDR1 KGHSH, CDR2 LQKENI. For the CDR3, the DNA is TGTGCCAGCTCACCCGGAGGGGCGCGAGGTGTTGGCTATGGCTACACCTTC. This codes for CASSPGGARGVGYGYTF.

V is TRBV19 and J is TRBJ2-2; the D is unclear. CDR3 size: 15 residues. Trimming took 7 bases from V and 0 from J, leaving 12 bases between them. Looked up from germline, CDR1 is LNHDA and CDR2 is SQIVND (reference sequence). CDR3 sequence reads: CASTPDRPNTGELFF. DNA for the CDR3: TGTGCCAGTACCCCGGACCGACCGAACACCGGGGAGCTGTTTTTT.

About this clone itself: Mismatch with germline at one junction end may stem from a read error. The chain combines TRBV28 with TRBJ1-5; D is uncertain. There are 16 residues in the CDR3. Germline assignment: CDR1 MDHEN and CDR2 SYDVKM. CDR3: CAGSFMRDPVNQPQHF. CDR3 nucleotides: TGTGCCGGCAGTTTCATGAGGGATCCCGTAAATCAGCCCCAGCATTTT.

In nucleotides, the CDR3 is TGCGCCAGCAGCACCGGGACAGGGAGCTCTGGGGCCAACGTCCTGACTTTC. Translation gives CASSTGTGSSGANVLTF. The rearrangement uses TRBV5-1 and TRBJ2-6; 9 bases align to TRBD1. With V trimmed by 4 bases and J by 0 bases, 5 bases remained unmatched. The CDR3 spans 17 residues. The germline CDR1 and CDR2 sequences are SGHRS and YFSETQ.

The chain uses TRBV28 and TRBJ2-5; 7 nucleotides line up with TRBD2. The CDR3 has 13 amino acids. Germline loops: CDR1 MDHEN, CDR2 SYDVKM. V trimming: 7 bases; J trimming: 5 bases; junction bases outside the gene matches: 7. DNA of the CDR3: TGTGCCAGCATTGGCGGGAGCTGGGAGACCCAGTACTTC. It yields the protein CASIGGSWETQYF.

Written as DNA, the CDR3 is TGTGCCAGCGGCGGGAACACTGAAGCTTTCTTT. This translates into CASGGNTEAFF. The chain joins TRBV2 to TRBJ1-1, with unresolved D. The CDR3 contains 11 residues. The germline gives CDR1 SNHLY, CDR2 FYNNEI. V lost 8 bases and J 1 base, leaving 5 bases between the germline ends.

The chain is built from TRBV5-1 and TRBJ2-1; D gene uncertain. Germline-derived CDR1 and CDR2 are SGHRS and YFSETQ. Trimming took 4 bases from V and 3 from J, leaving 11 bases between them. This CDR3 is 14 amino acids long. The CDR3 nucleotides are TGCGCCAGCAGCGTTTCAACAGACTACAATGAGCAGTTCTTC. Translated, it gives CASSVSTDYNEQFF. Full variable domain (rest looked up from reference TRBV5-1 and TRBJ2-1): KAGVTQTPRYLIKTRGQQVTLSCSPISGHRSVSWYQQTPGQGLQFLFEYFSETQRNKGNFPGRFSGRQFSNSRSEMNVSTLELGDSALYLCASSVSTDYNEQFFGPGTRLTVL.

The V and J genes are TRBV14 and TRBJ1-2; D is unresolved. The length of the CDR3 is 12 residues. Trimming removed 1 base at V and 5 bases at J, with 5 bases between. Germline CDR1 reads SGHDN; CDR2 reads FVKESK. CDR3 coding DNA: TGTGCCAGCAGCCAAGCTTGGTATGGCTACACCTTC. This encodes CASSQAWYGYTF.

The table lists this clone with a few counts. The rearrangement joins TRBV11-2 to TRBJ2-5; TRBD2 aligns across 12 bases. V was pared by 5 bases and J by 5 bases, with 9 bases of the junction left unmatched. The CDR3 has 16 amino acids. Germline V gene lookup returns CDR1 SGHAT and CDR2 FQNNGV. In nucleotides, the CDR3 is TGTGCCAGCAGCCTATCTAGCGGGGGGGCTTGGGAGACCCAGTACTTC. It codes for CASSLSSGGAWETQYF.

V and J are TRBV30 and TRBJ1-2; D is uncertain. In germline, CDR1 is GTSNPN, CDR2 SVGIG (reference sequence). The V and J ends lost 5 bases and 7 bases respectively, with 11 bases between them. This CDR3 has 11 amino acids. In DNA, the CDR3 is TGTGCCTGGGGTAGGACTCTTGGCTACACCTTC. This encodes CAWGRTLGYTF.

The V gene is TRBV27, the J gene TRBJ2-3; D possibly corresponds to TRBD2 (5 bases). Trimming took off 2 bases at V and 4 bases at J, with 10 bases between the two ends. The CDR3 consists of 14 residues. Per the germline V gene, CDR1 is MNHEY and CDR2 is SMNVEV (reference sequence). This chain's CDR3 is CASSLGTGADTQYF. In DNA, the CDR3 is TGTGCCAGCAGTTTAGGTACCGGGGCAGATACGCAGTATTTT.